This is a list of T cell receptor beta chains from one sample in a study of shared clonotypes between healthy human individuals. Clones were sequenced by immunoSEQ multiplex PCR, and TCRdb holds only the in-frame ones, with some missing. Seen here are approximately 530,000 clones, less than 96% observed once, and the top ten hold approximately 0.06%. The sequencing sample was made of naive CD4+ T cells sorted from blood. The origin of the receptors is a woman aged 30 to 39 in good health. Both conserved end residues are part of each CDR3. Each record gives: V gene, clone size, D gene, J gene, CDR3 protein, CDR3 DNA. A D gene is named only where the DNA matches it firmly. Clone sizes are given selectively: once, few, many, or a class where the clone is expanded.

V gene: TRBV6-1; clone size: NA; D gene: TRBD2; J gene: TRBJ2-5; CDR3 protein: CASSEVWTSGRVYQETQYF; CDR3 DNA: TGTGCCAGCAGTGAAGTGTGGACTAGCGGGAGGGTGTACCAAGAGACCCAGTACTTC
V gene: TRBV6-1; clone size: NA; D gene: NA; J gene: TRBJ1-4; CDR3 protein: CASSESTPPWDEKLFF; CDR3 DNA: TGTGCCAGCAGTGAATCTACTCCACCGTGGGATGAAAAACTGTTTTTT
V gene: TRBV28; clone size: NA; D gene: TRBD1; J gene: TRBJ1-5; CDR3 protein: CASSYLQGALGNQPQHF; CDR3 DNA: TGTGCCAGCAGTTATTTACAGGGGGCTCTTGGAAATCAGCCCCAGCATTTT
V gene: TRBV10-3; clone size: NA; D gene: TRBD2; J gene: TRBJ2-3; CDR3 protein: CAGGAAGGATDTQYF; CDR3 DNA: TGTGCCGGCGGTGCAGCGGGAGGCGCCACAGATACGCAGTATTTT
V gene: TRBV5-6; clone size: few; D gene: TRBD2; J gene: TRBJ2-2; CDR3 protein: CASSAGTSTGELFF; CDR3 DNA: TGTGCCAGCAGCGCCGGGACTAGCACCGGGGAGCTGTTTTTT
V gene: TRBV11-1; clone size: NA; D gene: NA; J gene: TRBJ2-1; CDR3 protein: CASASYNEQFF; CDR3 DNA: TGTGCCAGCGCAAGTTACAATGAGCAGTTCTTC
V gene: TRBV4-1; clone size: NA; D gene: NA; J gene: TRBJ1-2; CDR3 protein: CASSQEEVNYGYTF; CDR3 DNA: TGCGCCAGCAGCCAAGAGGAGGTAAACTATGGCTACACCTTC
V gene: TRBV10-1; clone size: NA; D gene: NA; J gene: TRBJ2-5; CDR3 protein: CASSEQGRETQYF; CDR3 DNA: TGCGCCAGCAGTGAACAGGGTCGGGAGACCCAGTACTTC
V gene: TRBV7-9; clone size: NA; D gene: NA; J gene: TRBJ1-4; CDR3 protein: CASSFYSGQNEKLFF; CDR3 DNA: TGTGCCAGCAGCTTTTATTCCGGGCAAAATGAAAAACTGTTTTTT
V gene: TRBV6-4; clone size: NA; D gene: TRBD1; J gene: TRBJ2-7; CDR3 protein: CASTTRRGQGTEQYF; CDR3 DNA: TGTGCCAGCACCACCCGGAGGGGACAGGGGACCGAGCAGTACTTC
V gene: TRBV20-1; clone size: NA; D gene: NA; J gene: TRBJ1-1; CDR3 protein: CSELGQSEAFF; CDR3 DNA: TGCAGTGAACTAGGACAGAGTGAAGCTTTCTTT
V gene: TRBV19; clone size: NA; D gene: TRBD2; J gene: TRBJ2-2; CDR3 protein: CASSIKRESANTGELFF; CDR3 DNA: TGTGCCAGTAGTATAAAGCGGGAGTCCGCGAACACCGGGGAGCTGTTTTTT
V gene: TRBV18; clone size: NA; D gene: TRBD2; J gene: TRBJ2-1; CDR3 protein: CASSPAGGGNEQFF; CDR3 DNA: TGTGCCAGCTCACCAGCGGGAGGGGGGAATGAGCAGTTCTTC
V gene: TRBV15; clone size: NA; D gene: NA; J gene: TRBJ1-2; CDR3 protein: CATSRGMGVWGGYTF; CDR3 DNA: TGTGCCACCAGCAGAGGGATGGGCGTGTGGGGCGGCTACACCTTC